This T cell receptor (beta chain) originates from a study of blood T cell repertoires in COVID-19. Using immunoSEQ multiplex PCR, the repertoire was profiled, and TCRdb retains in-frame clones only, with some absent. The sample consists of 90,000 to 120,000 clones, 75% to 95% of them appearing once. This CDR3 is 14 amino acids long. With 2 bases removed from V and 7 bases from J, the gap between germline ends came to 15 bases. CDR1 and CDR2 (germline): MNHNY, SVGAGI (reference sequence). The V call is TRBV6-6, the J call TRBJ2-7; weak D call: TRBD2 (7 bases). This sequence was found in a woman aged 25-40 years with acute or convalescent COVID-19. The specimen sequenced was peripheral blood. The chain's CDR3 is CASSYDGGAREQYF. The CDR3 nucleotides are TGTGCCAGCAGTTACGATGGGGGGGCTAGGGAGCAGTACTTC.